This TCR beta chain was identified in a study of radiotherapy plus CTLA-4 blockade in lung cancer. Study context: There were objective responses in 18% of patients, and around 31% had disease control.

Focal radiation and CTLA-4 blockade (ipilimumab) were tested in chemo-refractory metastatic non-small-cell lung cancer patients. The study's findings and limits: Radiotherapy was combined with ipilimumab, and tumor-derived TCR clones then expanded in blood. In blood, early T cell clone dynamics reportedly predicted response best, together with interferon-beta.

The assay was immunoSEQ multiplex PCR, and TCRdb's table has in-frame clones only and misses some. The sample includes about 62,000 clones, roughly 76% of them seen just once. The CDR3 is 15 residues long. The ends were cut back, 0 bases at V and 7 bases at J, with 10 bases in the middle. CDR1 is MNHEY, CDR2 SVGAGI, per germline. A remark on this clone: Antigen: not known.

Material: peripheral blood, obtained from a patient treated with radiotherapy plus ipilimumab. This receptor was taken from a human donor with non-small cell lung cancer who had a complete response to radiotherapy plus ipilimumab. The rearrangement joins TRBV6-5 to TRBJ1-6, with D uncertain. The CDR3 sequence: CASSYSNSGNSPLHF. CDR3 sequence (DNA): TGTGCCAGCAGTTACTCGAACTCGGGGAATTCACCCCTCCACTTT.